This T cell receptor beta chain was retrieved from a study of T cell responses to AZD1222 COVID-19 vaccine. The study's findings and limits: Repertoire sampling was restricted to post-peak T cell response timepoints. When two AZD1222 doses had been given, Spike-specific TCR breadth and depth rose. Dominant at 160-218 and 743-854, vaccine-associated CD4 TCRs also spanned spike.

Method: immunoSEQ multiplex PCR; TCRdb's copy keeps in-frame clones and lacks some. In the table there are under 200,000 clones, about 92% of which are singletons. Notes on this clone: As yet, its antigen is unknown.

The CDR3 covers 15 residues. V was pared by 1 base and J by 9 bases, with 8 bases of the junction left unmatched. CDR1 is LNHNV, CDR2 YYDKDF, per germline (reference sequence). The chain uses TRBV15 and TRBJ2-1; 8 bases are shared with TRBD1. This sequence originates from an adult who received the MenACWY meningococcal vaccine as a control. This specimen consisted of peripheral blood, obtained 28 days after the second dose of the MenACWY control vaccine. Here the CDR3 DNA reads TGTGCCACCAGCAGAGGGACAGGGACGCCAAGTGAGCAGTTCTTC. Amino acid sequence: CATSRGTGTPSEQFF.